The sequence of this T cell receptor beta chain was determined in a study of identical twins. General study results and limits: Excess twin sharing in beta out-of-frame sequences was weaker.

MiXCR, run by TCRdb on the 5' RACE reads, gives a single entry per CDR3 protein. The sample lists 310,000 or so distinct CDR3 sequences, roughly 8.6% occurring once. Per germline, CDR1 SGHRS and CDR2 YFSETQ. The V gene lost 6 bases and the J gene lost 3 bases, with 10 bases spanning the gap. This CDR3 region has 13 residues. In its sample, this clonotype was seen many times. The antigen is not known. The data were also submitted as part of a second study, on yellow fever vaccine responses in identical twins.

Material for sequencing was memory (CD45RO+) T cells sorted from blood. This sequence originates from a woman aged 18-29 years in good health. The rearrangement joins TRBV5-1 to TRBJ2-4; D perhaps matches TRBD2 (6 bases). The CDR3 sequence is CASTAGGKNIQYF. The CDR3 DNA reads as TGCGCCAGCACCGCCGGGGGCAAAAACATTCAGTACTTC.